The entry below gives a single T cell receptor (delta chain) sequence along with its context. The TCRdb record carries a much larger clone's protein, which differs from this DNA's translation at residue 17; a read error is the likely cause, and the protein listed here is the DNA translation. The data originate from a study of gamma-delta chains in newborns, infants, children. Across the study: Microbial exposure reportedly drives polyclonal innate γδ T cell expansion after birth.

TCRdb reprocessed the reads through CATT. This table has under 3,500 delta-chain clones, 0.25% to 0.3% appearing once. The CDR3 is made up of 20 amino acids. Germline CDR1 reads GEAIGNYY; CDR2 reads EKD. The material sequenced was blood. This clonotype was sampled from a child who was a newborn, infant or young child, either healthy, febrile or measles-vaccinated (not recorded which). The chain links TRDV2 to TRDJ3; 7 bases fit TRDD3. CDR3 in amino acids: CACDTVLRGYNTWDTRKMFF. CDR3 in DNA: TGTGCCTGTGACACCGTATTAAGGGGATATAACACCTGGGACACCCGAAAGATGTTTTTC.